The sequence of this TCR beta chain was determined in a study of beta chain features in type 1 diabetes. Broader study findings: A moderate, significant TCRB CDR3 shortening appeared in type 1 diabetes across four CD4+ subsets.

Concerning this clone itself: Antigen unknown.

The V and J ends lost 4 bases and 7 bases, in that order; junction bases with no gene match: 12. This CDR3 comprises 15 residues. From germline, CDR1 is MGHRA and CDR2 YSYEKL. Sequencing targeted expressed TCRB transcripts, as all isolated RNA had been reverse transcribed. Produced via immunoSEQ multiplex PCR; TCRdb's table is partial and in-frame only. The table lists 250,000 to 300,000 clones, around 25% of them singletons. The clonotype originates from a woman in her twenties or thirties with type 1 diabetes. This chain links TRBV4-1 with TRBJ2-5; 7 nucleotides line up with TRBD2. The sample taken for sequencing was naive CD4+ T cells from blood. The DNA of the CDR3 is TGCGCCAGCAGCCTACTCCCAAGCGGGATGGGGACCCAGTACTTC. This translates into CASSLLPSGMGTQYF.